This T cell receptor beta chain was sequenced for a study of cytomegalovirus exposure and HLA in healthy donors (dated by TCRdb to about 2017). For the wider study: In an earlier analysis of some 550 of the donors, 250 to 350 Gb of sequence data and 117 million unique TCR beta sequences from about 180 million T cells were reported. Approximately 300 gigabases of sequencing data and around 80 million unique TCR sequences made up an early release that covered under 750 HLA-typed donors. Of the 350 to 400 genotyped donors, 65% to 90% fell in the genetic ancestry cluster associated with self-reported Caucasian donors. The study aimed to test whether cataloging public T cell receptors could reveal signatures of past pathogen exposure. The study used immunosequencing to profile the T cell repertoires of about 670 subjects and linked those repertoires to cytomegalovirus serostatus. Along with the approximately 700-subject first cohort, a separate validation cohort of over a hundred different subjects was used. High-throughput TCR immunosequencing, statistical association of individual TCRs with disease status, and machine learning were combined to predict cytomegalovirus infection status. A later analysis re-examined previously published TCR beta repertoires from more than 550 donors and added high-resolution HLA genotyping to investigate patterns of TCR occurrence. Rather than drawing on any new phenotypic data, the later analysis identified candidate immune exposures from TCR beta sequences and the way those sequences occurred across donors. An earlier analysis of 587 of the donors applied high-throughput TCR beta sequencing to assess whether each TCR beta V gene segment acted as functional or pseudogenic. Donor age, sex, ethnicity and CMV serostatus were collected together with the repertoire data. A later genetic analysis took genome-wide SNP genotypes for about 55% of the 666 donors and used that subset as a discovery cohort. All discovery cohort repertoires had been generated using a single sequencing platform. Both class I and class II loci were covered by HLA typing, at four-digit resolution. The number of donors typed differed by locus, with about 629-630 for A, B, C, DRB1 and DQB1, roughly 520 for DQA1, about 610 for DPA1, and roughly 450 for DPB1. Roughly 5 DR-DQ haplotypes were treated as single units for association and clustering because of strong linkage in the cohort. Across some 400 genotyped donors of the cohort, an average of approximately 200,000 unique TCR beta nucleotide sequences per donor were sequenced, and approximately 17% of those sequences were non-productive.

Overall study outcomes, separate from this receptor: Linkage disequilibrium might explain the correlated functional status among segregating V segments, but an unknown experimental factor could not be ruled out. A cluster of highly shared sequence variants was judged likely to represent a technical artifact of the sequencing pipeline. Strong co-occurrence of HLA alleles, especially DR and DQ, made assigning TCR associations to individual alleles difficult. Roughly uniform sequencing depth across donors was assumed in presence/absence analyses, although this assumption may not hold. Three of the identified cytomegalovirus-associated TCR beta chains were confirmed in vitro to be specific for cytomegalovirus antigens. A further reported finding was that TCR beta sequences accurately predicted the HLA-A and HLA-B alleles for most subjects in the first cohort. In an earlier analysis of some 500 of the donors, most TCR beta V segments appeared in productive rearrangements about 87% or about 30% of the time, broadly matching IMGT annotations. In a later analysis, HLA-associated TCR beta chains showed more clonal expansion and lower generation probabilities than non-associated chains that were equally common. In a later genetic analysis, a missense DCLRE1C variant was associated with V-gene and J-gene trimming of TCR beta chains, and the association was replicated in an independent cohort. Several of the top co-occurrence clusters appeared to be linked to parvovirus B19, influenza, CMV and Epstein-Barr virus, according to a later analysis. In a later analysis, the rate of TCR association differed among HLA loci, with DRB1 alleles having the most associated TCRs and HLA-C alleles having the fewest. Because the 87-base-pair reads could not distinguish some IMGT-functional V segments, including TRBV6-2 and TRBV6-3, those segments were excluded. According to the authors, the approach could potentially be generalized to other disease states and immunological phenotypes. Immune exposure information for the cohort was limited to CMV serostatus. A later genetic analysis reported fewer N-insertions in productive TCRs among donors in an Asian-associated ancestry cluster than the roughly 620-donor mean. Cytomegalovirus status was reported to be diagnosed by the classifier with high specificity and sensitivity in both the original and validation cohorts. HLA typing was unavailable for some donors at each locus, so association tests used only the typed subset. The study gave a list of about 160 TCR beta chains associated with cytomegalovirus. Approximately 16 rarely observed V segments, including chromosome 9 orphons, were excluded from the earlier analysis of a few hundred of the donors because counts were too low. In this cohort, only TCR beta chains were sequenced, and detectable features were limited by the absence of alpha or paired-chain data. While some public TCRs were present in many individuals, most TCR sequences turned up only very rarely across donors. In a later analysis, 15,000 to 20,000 TCR beta sequences were associated with specific HLA alleles at a false discovery rate of 0.05. A later analysis found that most CMV-associated TCR beta chains appeared HLA-restricted, with HLA associations seemingly driven largely by CMV exposure.

The cohort consisted of 650 to 850 healthy bone marrow donors. At the time of sampling, every cohort member was nominally healthy, though immune exposures that went unrecorded were likely present. The donor was CMV seropositive and was included in the group of 300 or so seropositive cohort members. Every donor gave a peripheral blood sample, and the peripheral blood mononuclear cells from that sample were used for TCR beta sequencing. The Qiagen DNeasy Blood Extraction Kit was used to extract genomic DNA from the blood cell samples. As concerns this clone: Its antigen specificity is not known. There are no base qualities to consult, and no much larger clone falls within one base.

The CDR3 runs 12 amino acids, cysteine and phenylalanine included. Only CDR3 DNA is held: 36 bases, read in frame from base 1. According to the germline V gene, CDR1 reads MDHEN and CDR2 reads SYDVKM. V and J lose 7 bases and 2 bases, and a span of 8 bases separates them. The library was generated by the immunoSEQ multiplex PCR assay. For the multiplex PCR, a mixture combining 60 forward primers for TCR Vbeta segments and 13 reverse primers for TCR Jbeta segments was used. Amplification of the CDR3 region of rearranged TCR beta genes was performed with a multiplex PCR assay on genomic DNA. The Illumina HiSeq System was used to sequence the amplified TCR beta libraries as 87-base-pair reads. In the source study's methods: In a later analysis, tens of millions of unique TCR beta chains were counted across the 690 or so repertoires, and roughly 9.9 million of these chains were shared by at least two donors. A nearest-neighbor algorithm error-corrected the raw reads and collapsed the reads into unique sequences, merging closely related sequences to remove PCR and sequencing errors. Alignment of CDR3 sequences to IMGT reference sequences was used to assign V, D and J gene segments. For a sequence to be retained, a match of at least six nucleotides was required to both a V gene segment and a J gene segment. Rearrangements were classified as productive when the CDR3 lacked stop codons and remained in frame with V and J, and all other rearrangements were classified as non-productive. Following IMGT convention, CDR3 was defined as the stretch from the second conserved V-encoded cysteine to the conserved J-encoded phenylalanine. The earlier analysis of roughly 590 of the donors excluded sequences that lacked an unambiguous match to a single V gene segment. An earlier analysis of several hundred of the donors called V segments functional above 56.7% productive rearrangements and segregating when the between-donor standard deviation exceeded 5%. To diagnose cytomegalovirus status from the catalog of TCR beta chain sequences, a statistical classification framework was built. V and J gene assignment, in a later analysis, came from comparing TCR nucleotide sequences with IMGT/GENE-DB human TR gene sequences. A later analysis assigned CDR3 sequences and most-parsimonious VDJ recombination scenarios with the TCRdist pipeline. A later analysis defined each TCR beta chain by its CDR3 amino acid sequence plus V-gene family, and excluded reads lacking a unique V-gene family. As a way to deal with suspected cross-contamination and a sequencing artifact, a later analysis dropped approximately 570 nucleotide sequences that were highly shared and had low generation probability. For each public chain, a later analysis derived a clonal expansion index from normalized ranks of inferred template counts within each repertoire. Generation probabilities in a later analysis came from a VDJ recombination model fitted to out-of-frame rearrangements, and those results were checked against IGoR. In a later analysis, TCR-TCR, TCR-HLA and TCR-CMV co-occurrence was scored with hypergeometric tests, and a repertoire-size bias correction was applied to TCR pairs. A later analysis estimated false discovery rates by permuting HLA or CMV assignments 20 times. In a later analysis, co-occurring TCRs were grouped with DBSCAN, and TCRdist sequence similarity was added when clustering was performed within HLA-allele-positive subsets. Repertoires with fewer than 30,000 or more than 120,000 public chains, plus five repertoires with anomalous nucleotide sharing, were excluded from co-occurrence clustering. TCRdb's version of the immuneACCESS table is confined to in-frame rearrangements and falls short of the full clone set. An unresolved V gene accounts for under half of the shortfall where checked; the remainder is of unknown origin. The DNA gave D and trimming, while V, J and clone size come from that table. The sample data list about 130,000 clones, and less than 85% of these were observed just once. 2.1% of the sample is held by the ten biggest clonotypes.

The specimen sequenced was PBMCs. The chain was built from TRBV28 and TRBJ1-2; the D gene remains uncertain. The receptor was derived from a woman in her forties in good health and CMV-seropositive. CDR3 protein: CASTSQNYGYTF. The DNA sequence is given as TGTGCCAGCACGTCACAGAACTATGGCTACACCTTC.